This T cell receptor beta chain was retrieved from a study of T cells in tuberculosis. Chain pairing is unknown; alpha and beta were sequenced separately. This table comes from immunoSEQ multiplex PCR, and its TCRdb copy is limited to in-frame clones, with some not included. This table holds tens of thousands of clones, around 90% found once. After thawing and overnight rest, PBMC were stained with GMM-loaded CD1B tetramer, viability dye and anti-CD3 for sorting. CD1B tetramers were loaded with Rhodococcus equi-derived C32 glucose monomycolate. Tetramer-sorted PBMC had been CD14 monocyte-depleted before freezing. Findings of the study overall: Low-affinity CD1B-GMM tetramer-binding T cells may have been missed.

Germline CDR1 reads SGHNT; CDR2 reads YYREEE (reference sequence). V was pared by 0 bases and J by 4 bases, with 8 bases of the junction left unmatched. This CDR3 is built from 16 residues. The source is an adult woman with latent tuberculosis. The sequenced sample was CD1b-GMM tetramer-negative cells sorted from PBMCs. This chain uses TRBV5-4 with TRBJ2-3, with 7 bases aligning to TRBD2. The CDR3 nucleotides read TGTGCCAGCAGCTTGGGAGCTAGCGGTTTCGCAGATACGCAGTATTTT. This codes for CASSLGASGFADTQYF.